This T cell receptor beta chain is drawn from a study of human T cells and chemical hapten exposure. Overall study results and limits: TCRs exceeding a frequency of 1 in 1000 stayed unchanged under DPC sensitization.

CDR3 length: 17 amino acids. Trimming took 0 bases from V and 3 from J; bases not matched to a gene: 10. Germline assignment: CDR1 SGDLS and CDR2 YYNGEE. From whole blood left unfractionated, total RNA was extracted. The study's library attached unique molecular identifiers to single cDNA molecules. One entry per CDR3 protein results from TCRdb running MiXCR on the 5' RACE reads. The sample has more than 140,000 distinct CDR3 sequences, 4.1% seen once. With regard to this clonotype: The target antigen is unknown.

This TCR derives from a female donor in good health. V is TRBV9 and J is TRBJ2-3; TRBD2 matches at 7 bases. The chain's CDR3 is CASSVATGGGLTDTQYF. The CDR3 DNA reads as TGTGCCAGCAGCGTAGCTACTGGCGGGGGATTAACAGATACGCAGTATTTT.